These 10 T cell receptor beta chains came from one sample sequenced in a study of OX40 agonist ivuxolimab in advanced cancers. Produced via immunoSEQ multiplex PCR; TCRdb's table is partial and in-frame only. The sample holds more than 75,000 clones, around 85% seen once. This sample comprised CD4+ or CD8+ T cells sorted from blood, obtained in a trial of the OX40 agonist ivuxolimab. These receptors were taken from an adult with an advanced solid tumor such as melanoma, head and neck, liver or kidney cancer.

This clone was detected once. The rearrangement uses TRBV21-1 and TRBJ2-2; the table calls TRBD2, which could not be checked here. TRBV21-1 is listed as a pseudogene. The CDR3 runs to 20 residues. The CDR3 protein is CASSKADTSGKNTNTGELFF. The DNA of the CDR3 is TGTGCCAGCAGCAAAGCTGATACTAGCGGGAAAAACACGAACACCGGGGAGCTGTTTTTT.

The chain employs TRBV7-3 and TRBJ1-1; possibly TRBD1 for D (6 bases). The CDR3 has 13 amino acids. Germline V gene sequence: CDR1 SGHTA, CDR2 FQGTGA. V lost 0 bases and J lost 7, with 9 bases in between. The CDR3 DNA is TGTGCCAGCAGCTTAACCCGACAGGATGAAGCTTTCTTT. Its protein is CASSLTRQDEAFF.

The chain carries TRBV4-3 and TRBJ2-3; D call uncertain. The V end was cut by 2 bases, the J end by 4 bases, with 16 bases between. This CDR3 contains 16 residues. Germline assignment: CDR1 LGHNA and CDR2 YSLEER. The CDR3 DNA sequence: TGCGCCAGCAGCCAACAGGTTGGCGAAGGTTCAGATACGCAGTATTTT. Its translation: CASSQQVGEGSDTQYF.

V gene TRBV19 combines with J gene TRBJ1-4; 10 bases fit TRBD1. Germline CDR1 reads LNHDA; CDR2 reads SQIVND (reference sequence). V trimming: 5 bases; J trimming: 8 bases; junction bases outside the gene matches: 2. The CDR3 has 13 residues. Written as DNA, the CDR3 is TGTGCCAGTAGTGGGACAGGGGAGGAAAAACTGTTTTTT. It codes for CASSGTGEEKLFF. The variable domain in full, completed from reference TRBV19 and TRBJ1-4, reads DGGITQSPKYLFRKEGQNVTLSCEQNLNHDAMYWYRQDPGQGLRLIYYSQIVNDFQKGDIAEGYSVSREKKESFPLTVTSAQKNPTAFYLCASSGTGEEKLFFGSGTQLSVL.

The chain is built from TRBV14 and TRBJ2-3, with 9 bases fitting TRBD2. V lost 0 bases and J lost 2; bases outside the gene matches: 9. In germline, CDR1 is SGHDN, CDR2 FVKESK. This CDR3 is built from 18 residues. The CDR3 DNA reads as TGTGCCAGCAGCCAAGACGCTAGCGGGACACCCCCCACAGATACGCAGTATTTT. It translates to CASSQDASGTPPTDTQYF.

The CDR3 sequence: CSAAYETQYF. The CDR3 coding sequence is TGCAGTGCAGCTTATGAGACCCAGTACTTC. V is TRBV20-1 and J is TRBJ2-5; D gene uncertain. The CDR3 totals 10 residues. The germline CDR1 and CDR2 sequences are DFQATT and SNEGSKA (reference sequence). V shed 6 bases and J shed 5 bases, with 7 bases lying between them.

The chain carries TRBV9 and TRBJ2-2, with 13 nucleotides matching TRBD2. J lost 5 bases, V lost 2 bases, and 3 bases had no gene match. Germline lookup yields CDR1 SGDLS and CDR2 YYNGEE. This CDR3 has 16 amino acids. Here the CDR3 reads CASSVQTSGGTGELFF. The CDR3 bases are TGTGCCAGCAGCGTTCAGACTAGCGGGGGGACCGGGGAGCTGTTTTTT.

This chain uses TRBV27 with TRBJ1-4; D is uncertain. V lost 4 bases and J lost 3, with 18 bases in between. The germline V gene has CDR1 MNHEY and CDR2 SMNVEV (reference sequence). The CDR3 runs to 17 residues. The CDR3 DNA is TGTGCCAGCAGTTCTCAATGGCAGCGGCGGGCTAATGAAAAACTGTTTTTT. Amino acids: CASSSQWQRRANEKLFF.

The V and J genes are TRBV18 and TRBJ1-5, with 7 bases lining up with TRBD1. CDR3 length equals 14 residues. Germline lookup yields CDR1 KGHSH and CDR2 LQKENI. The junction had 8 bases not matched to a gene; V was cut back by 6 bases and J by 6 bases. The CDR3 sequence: CASSPGQAFQPQHF. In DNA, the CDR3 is TGTGCCAGCTCGCCCGGACAGGCTTTTCAGCCCCAGCATTTT.

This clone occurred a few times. The CDR3 DNA reads TGTGCCACCATGCCCCTGCGCTTAGCCAAAAACATTCAGTACTTC. It is translated as CATMPLRLAKNIQYF. This chain connects TRBV15 to TRBJ2-4; D remains ambiguous. CDR3 length: 15 residues. CDR1 is LNHNV, CDR2 YYDKDF, per germline (reference sequence). Trimming cost V 7 bases and J 0 bases, with 13 bases left between them.